The clone carrying this TCR beta chain was found once. What it recognizes is unknown. A history of autoimmune disease or systemic immunosuppression excluded patients. The data originate from a study of OX40 agonist ivuxolimab in advanced cancers. Study in general: The treatment was a fully human IgG2 OX40 agonist, ivuxolimab.

TCRdb keeps only in-frame clones here, not all; method: immunoSEQ multiplex PCR. Among around 39,000 clones listed, 78% were seen once. Study-wide results and caveats: On average, CD8+ T cells showed a greater number of expanded clones than CD4+. At doses 0.1 to 3.0 mg/kg, CD4+ and CD8+ clones expanded.

The TCR originated in an adult with an advanced solid tumor such as melanoma, head and neck, liver or kidney cancer. The source was CD4+ or CD8+ T cells sorted from blood, collected in a trial of the OX40 agonist ivuxolimab.

The DNA for the CDR3 is TGTGCCACCAGCAGAGCGCCTGGCGAGACCCAGTACTTC. The encoded protein is CATSRAPGETQYF. The rearrangement links TRBV15 to TRBJ2-5; D call uncertain. In germline, CDR1 is LNHNV, CDR2 YYDKDF (reference sequence). V was clipped by 1 base and J by 5 bases, with 8 bases between them. CDR3 length: 13 residues.